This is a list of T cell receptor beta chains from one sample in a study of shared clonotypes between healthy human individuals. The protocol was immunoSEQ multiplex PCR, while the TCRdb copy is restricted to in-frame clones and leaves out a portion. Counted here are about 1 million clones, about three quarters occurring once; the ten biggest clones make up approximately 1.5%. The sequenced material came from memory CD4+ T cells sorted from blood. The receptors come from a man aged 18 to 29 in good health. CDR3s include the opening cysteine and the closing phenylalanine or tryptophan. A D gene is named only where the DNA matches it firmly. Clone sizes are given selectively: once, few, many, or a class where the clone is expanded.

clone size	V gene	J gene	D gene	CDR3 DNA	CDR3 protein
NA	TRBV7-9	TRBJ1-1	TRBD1	TGTGCCAGCAGCCCGGACAGGGCGTTCACTGAAGCTTTCTTT	CASSPDRAFTEAFF
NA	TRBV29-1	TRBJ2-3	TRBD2	TGCAGCGCCTCTGAAGCGGGGGGCACAGATACGCAGTATTTT	CSASEAGGTDTQYF
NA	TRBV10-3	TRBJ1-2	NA	TGTGCCATCAGCTCCGGGGCGTCGGGAACTAACTATGGCTACACCTTC	CAISSGASGTNYGYTF
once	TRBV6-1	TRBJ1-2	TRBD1	TGTGCCAGCAGGAAGACAGGGACCCTCTATGGCTACACCTTC	CASRKTGTLYGYTF
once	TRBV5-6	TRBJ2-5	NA	TGTGCCAGCAGCAGGGCTGAAGGGGGAACCCAGTACTTC	CASSRAEGGTQYF
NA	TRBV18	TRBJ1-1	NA	TGTGCCAGCTCTCAGAGTAACACTGAAGCTTTCTTT	CASSQSNTEAFF
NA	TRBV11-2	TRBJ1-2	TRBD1	TGTGCCAGCAGTCGACCGGGGACAGAGAGCTATGGCTACACCTTC	CASSRPGTESYGYTF
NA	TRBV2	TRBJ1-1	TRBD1	TGTGCCAGCAGCCAACAGGGGGCGAGTGAAGCTTTCTTT	CASSQQGASEAFF
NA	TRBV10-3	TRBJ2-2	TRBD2	TGTGCCACACGGGGGGGCGCCGACGGGGAGCTGTTTTTT	CATRGGADGELFF
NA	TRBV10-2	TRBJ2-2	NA	TGCGCCAGCAGTGTCACGGGAAGAACCGGGGAGCTGTTTTTT	CASSVTGRTGELFF
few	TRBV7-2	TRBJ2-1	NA	TGTGCCAGCAGATCGACAGGAGTCGTCTACAATGAGCAGTTCTTC	CASRSTGVVYNEQFF
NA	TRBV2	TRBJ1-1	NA	TGTGCCAGCGTTGGGGGTCCTGAAGCTTTCTTT	CASVGGPEAFF
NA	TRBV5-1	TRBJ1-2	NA	TGCGCCAGCACCCCCGCCGATCCTAACTATGGCTACACCTTC	CASTPADPNYGYTF
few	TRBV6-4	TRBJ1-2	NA	TGTGCCAGCAGTGAAGCAGGGAGCTATGGCTACACCTTC	CASSEAGSYGYTF
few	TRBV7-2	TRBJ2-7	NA	TGTGCCAGCAGCTTCGGGGGAAGTGAGCAGTACTTC	CASSFGGSEQYF
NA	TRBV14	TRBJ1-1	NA	TGTGCCAGCAGCCCGCCTCGGGGCGACACTGAAGCTTTCTTT	CASSPPRGDTEAFF
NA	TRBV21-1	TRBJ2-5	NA	TGTGCCAGCAGCAACCAGCAGGGACCGGAGACCCAGTACTTC	CASSNQQGPETQYF
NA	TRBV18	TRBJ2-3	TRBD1	TGTGCCAGCTCAACACGACAGGGGGCGAAGGATACGCAGTATTTT	CASSTRQGAKDTQYF
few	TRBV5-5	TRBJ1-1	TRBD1	TGTGCCAGCAGCTTGACAGGGGAGACTGAAGCTTTCTTT	CASSLTGETEAFF
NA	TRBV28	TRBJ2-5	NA	TGTGCCAGCAGTTGGCAGCAAGAGACCCAGTACTTC	CASSWQQETQYF
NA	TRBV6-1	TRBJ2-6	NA	TGTGCCAGCACGACCGGGGACTCCGTCCTGACTTTC	CASTTGDSVLTF
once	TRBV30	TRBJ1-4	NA	TGTGCCTGGAGTCCACCGGGACCCCAGGGTGAAAAACTGTTTTTT	CAWSPPGPQGEKLFF
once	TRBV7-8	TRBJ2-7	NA	TGTGCCAGCATCCCACAGGGCCGAACCTACGAGCAGTACTTC	CASIPQGRTYEQYF
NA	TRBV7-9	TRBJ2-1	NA	TGTGCCAGCAGCTTAGCCCAGGGGGGAAGCTCCTACAATGAGCAGTTCTTC	CASSLAQGGSSYNEQFF
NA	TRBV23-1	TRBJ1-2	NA	TGCGCCAGCAGTCAATCTTGTCGGGGCGGCTACACCTTC	CASSQSCRGGYTF
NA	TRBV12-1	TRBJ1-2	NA	TGTGCCAGCGAAAACACAGGGGGAGACACCTTC	CASENTGGDTF
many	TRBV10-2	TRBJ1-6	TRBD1	TGCGCCAGCAGGGAGACAGGGACAGGCCATTCACCCCTCCACTTT	CASRETGTGHSPLHF
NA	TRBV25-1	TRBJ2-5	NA	TGTGCCAGTAGCGAAATGGGGCTGGAGACCCAGTACTTC	CASSEMGLETQYF
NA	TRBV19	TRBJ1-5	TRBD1	TGTGCCAGTAGTCTCCCGGGACAGGGTTTTCAGCCCCAGCATTTT	CASSLPGQGFQPQHF
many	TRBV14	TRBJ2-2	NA	TGTGCCAGCAGCCAACAGCTCGGTGGGGGACATAGCACCGGGGAGCTGTTTTTT	CASSQQLGGGHSTGELFF
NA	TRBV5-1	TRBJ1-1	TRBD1	TGCGCCAGCAGAGAAGGGACAGGGAACCTCCTGGGTACTGAAGCTTTCTTT	CASREGTGNLLGTEAFF
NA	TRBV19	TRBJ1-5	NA	TGTGCCAGTAGTAACCGGCCCAATCAGCCCCAGCATTTT	CASSNRPNQPQHF
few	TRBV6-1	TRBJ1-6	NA	TGTGCCAGCAACGAGGGGGAGGCGAGTTCACCCCTCCACTTT	CASNEGEASSPLHF
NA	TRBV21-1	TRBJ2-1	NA	TGTGCCAGCAGCAAAGAGTACGGGGGAGGGAATGAGCAGTTCTTC	CASSKEYGGGNEQFF
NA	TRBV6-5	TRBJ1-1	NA	TGTGCCGGCACAGACAGTGGCCTGAACACTGAAGCTTTCTTT	CAGTDSGLNTEAFF
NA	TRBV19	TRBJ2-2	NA	TGTGCCAGTAGACCGGCTAACACCGGGGAGCTGTTTTTT	CASRPANTGELFF
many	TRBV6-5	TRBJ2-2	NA	TGTGCCAGCAGCCTATCGGGCCGGCGGCTGTTTTTT	CASSLSGRRLFF
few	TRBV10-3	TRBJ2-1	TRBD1	TGTGCCATCAGGGGACAGCGCCTTGAGAAGTTCTTC	CAIRGQRLEKFF
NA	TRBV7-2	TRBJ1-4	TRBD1	TGTGCCAGCAGCCCCCGACAGGGGGCGTCTAATGAAAAACTGTTTTTT	CASSPRQGASNEKLFF
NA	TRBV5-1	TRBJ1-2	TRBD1	TGCGCCAGCAGCTTGTCCACCGGGACAGGGGATAACTATGGCTACACCTTC	CASSLSTGTGDNYGYTF
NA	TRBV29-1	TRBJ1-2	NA	TGCAGCGTTGAGTCAGAAGCCCATGGCTACACCTTC	CSVESEAHGYTF
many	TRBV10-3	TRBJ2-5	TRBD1	TGTGCCATCAAGGGGGCTCAAGAGACCCAGTACTTC	CAIKGAQETQYF
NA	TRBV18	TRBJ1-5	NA	TGTGCCAGCTCACCTACTGATCGGGAAACTCCCCAGCATTTT	CASSPTDRETPQHF
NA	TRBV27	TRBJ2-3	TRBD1	TGTGCCAGCAGAAGGGACAGGGGGTGGGATACGCAGTATTTT	CASRRDRGWDTQYF
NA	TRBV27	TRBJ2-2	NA	TGTGCCAGCAGTTTCCAGGGGGGAACCACCGGGGAGCTGTTTTTT	CASSFQGGTTGELFF
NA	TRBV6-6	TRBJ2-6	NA	TGTGCCAGCAGAGAGGGGGCCAACGTCCTGACTTTC	CASREGANVLTF
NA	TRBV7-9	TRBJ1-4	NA	TGTGCCAGCAGCCCCCCCGGGGGGACTAAACTGTTTTTT	CASSPPGGTKLFF